This T cell receptor (beta chain) came from a study of low-dose radiotherapy and immunotherapy resistance in tumors. Looking at the study overall: While receiving nivolumab 240 mg every two weeks, patients also received ipilimumab 1 mg/kg every six weeks, both intravenously.

This clonotype occurred many times. The time point denotes: after trial treatment. Treatment in this sample: LDRT plus nivolumab, ipilimumab, low-dose cyclophosphamide and aspirin (RACIN trial). TRAV- and TRBV-specific primers were used for first-strand cDNA, which covered alpha and beta chains. TCRs were put through 20 to 25 PCR cycles of amplification with Phusion. A constant-region primer and the V-primer adapter served as the primer pair. TCRdb re-called the reads with MiXCR, one entry per CDR3 protein. Of around 100,000 distinct CDR3 sequences in the sample, under 25% were seen once. CDR3 length: 16 amino acids. Per the germline V gene, CDR1 is DFQATT and CDR2 is SNEGSKA (reference sequence). V lost 3 bases, J lost 4 bases, and 11 bases stayed unmatched.

This rearrangement joins TRBV20-1 to TRBJ2-3; TRBD1 aligns across 9 bases. The clonotype comes from a female donor with ovarian cancer. This sample comprised PBMCs, obtained after low-dose radiotherapy plus immunotherapy. CDR3 in DNA: TGCAGTGCTAGCGAGACAGGGGGAGGTGTCGCAGATACGCAGTATTTT. Protein sequence: CSASETGGGVADTQYF.